The 15 T cell receptor beta chains below all came from one sample that was sequenced in a study of human T cells and chemical hapten exposure. The time point is: patch test 1, 2 weeks after DPC sensitization. Treatment denoted: therapeutic diphenylcyclopropenone sensitization with weekly scalp DPC. A single record per CDR3 protein comes from TCRdb applying MiXCR to the RACE reads. Found here are a few hundred thousand distinct CDR3 sequences, roughly 5% of them singletons; the top ten hold 2% to 2.5%. The material was whole blood, obtained in connection with sensitization to the hapten diphenylcyclopropenone (DPC). The receptors shown here come from a woman in her 50s with alopecia areata. Some clones in this sample may be carry-over from other donors' samples.

As to this clonotype: Compared with germline, one end of the junction differs, possibly owing to a read error. The chain employs TRBV27 and TRBJ1-5, with D tentatively TRBD1 (6 bases). CDR3 length: 15 residues. The germline gives CDR1 MNHEY, CDR2 SMNVEV (reference sequence). CDR3 in DNA: TGTGCCAGCAGTTTATGGGGGGCAAACAATCAGCCCCTGCATTTT. Translated: CASSLWGANNQPLHF.

This chain uses TRBV2 with TRBJ1-2; D is possibly TRBD1 (6 bases). V was cut by 5 bases and J by 2 bases, with 15 bases left in between. CDR1 is SNHLY and CDR2 is FYNNEI in the germline V gene. The CDR3 is 15 residues long. The CDR3 is CASSRSGQSNYGYTF. CDR3 coding DNA: TGTGCCAGCAGTCGTAGTGGACAGTCCAACTATGGCTACACCTTC.

The genes are TRBV2 and TRBJ2-2; D gene uncertain. Germline values: CDR1 SNHLY, CDR2 FYNNEI. Between the trimmed V and J ends, which lost 4 bases and 3 bases, there was a span of 9 bases. This CDR3 has 14 residues. CDR3 in amino acids: CASSGYGDTGELFF. DNA of the CDR3: TGTGCCAGCAGTGGGTACGGAGACACCGGGGAGCTGTTTTTT.

This clonotype came up a few times. The chain carries TRBV7-8 and TRBJ2-1; the match to TRBD1 covers 11 bases. The V gene's germline CDR1 is SGHVS and CDR2 FQNEAQ. V lost 5 bases and J lost 6; bases outside the gene matches: 15. This CDR3 has 18 residues. This chain's CDR3 is CASSPKAATGQGGNEQFF. CDR3 sequence (DNA): TGTGCCAGCAGCCCCAAAGCCGCTACGGGACAGGGGGGCAATGAGCAGTTCTTC.

This clonotype has more than one count but fewer than ten. The chain has TRBV29-1 and TRBJ2-1; possibly TRBD1 for D (5 bases). This CDR3 comprises 16 residues. CDR1 and CDR2 (germline): SQVTM, ANQGSEA. The V and J ends lost 3 bases and 0 bases respectively, with 15 bases between them. The CDR3 spells CSVENPDRSSYNEQFF. In nucleotides, the CDR3 is TGCAGCGTTGAGAACCCTGACAGAAGCTCCTACAATGAGCAGTTCTTC.

This clonotype was observed many times. J is TRBJ2-1 and V is TRBV28; 7 nucleotides agree with TRBD2. Germline V gives CDR1 MDHEN, CDR2 SYDVKM. The CDR3 covers 16 residues. With 8 bases clipped from V and 7 bases from J, the junction kept 17 bases outside the gene matches. CDR3 nucleotide sequence: TGTGCCAGCCGAAGTGAGGGAGGGCCAAGTTTTAATGAGCAGTTCTTC. As protein: CASRSEGGPSFNEQFF.

This clonotype was detected many times. The J gene is TRBJ2-2, the V gene TRBV29-1, with 9 bases identical to TRBD1. CDR3 size: 14 residues. Trimming cost V 6 bases and J 7 bases; bases outside gene matches: 9. Germline V gene data show CDR1 as SQVTM and CDR2 as ANQGSEA. The CDR3 nucleotides are TGCAGCGTCAGGGACAGGGCGTTGATCGGGGAGCTGTTTTTT. Protein: CSVRDRALIGELFF.

In this sample, this clonotype turned up a few times. The V and J genes are TRBV12-3 or TRBV12-4 and TRBJ1-3; a possible D gene is TRBD1 (6 bases). This CDR3 comprises 12 residues. V lost 6 bases, J lost 8 bases, and 11 bases lay in between. The CDR3 coding sequence is TGTGCCAGCAGCGAACAGGGAGACACCATATATTTT. Amino acid sequence: CASSEQGDTIYF.

This clonotype has at least ten counts. The chain carries TRBV15 and TRBJ2-2; TRBD1 agrees at 7 bases. Trimming cost V 5 bases and J 1 base; bases outside gene matches: 4. This CDR3 region has 15 residues. Germline V gene sequence: CDR1 LNHNV, CDR2 YYDKDF (reference sequence). The CDR3 reads CATSLGQRNTGELFF. The DNA for the CDR3 is TGTGCCACCAGCTTGGGACAGAGGAACACCGGGGAGCTGTTTTTT.

This clonotype was recorded at least ten times. CDR3 nucleotides: TGTGCCAGCAGCTCATTACGAGCGGGGGGACGTAATGAGCAGTTCTTC. Its translation: CASSSLRAGGRNEQFF. The chain links TRBV13 to TRBJ2-1; 9 nucleotides align to TRBD2. The CDR3 runs 16 residues. The germline gives CDR1 PRHDT, CDR2 FYEKMQ (reference sequence). With 4 bases clipped from V and 7 bases from J, the junction kept 11 bases outside the gene matches.

This clonotype was detected ten times or more. The chain has TRBV15 and TRBJ1-5; D is uncertain. The V end lost 1 base, the J end lost 6 bases, and 7 bases lay between the germline ends. The CDR3 spans 13 residues. In germline, CDR1 is LNHNV, CDR2 YYDKDF (reference sequence). The CDR3 sequence is CATSRGEIQPQHF. The CDR3 DNA reads as TGTGCCACCAGCAGAGGGGAAATTCAGCCCCAGCATTTT.

This clonotype came up many times. The J gene is TRBJ1-2, the V gene TRBV28; a possible D gene is TRBD1 (6 bases). The germline V gene encodes CDR1 MDHEN and CDR2 SYDVKM. Trimming took 3 bases from V and 5 from J, leaving 10 bases between them. This CDR3 contains 13 residues. DNA for the CDR3: TGTGCCAGCAGTTTCCATAGGGGGTATGGCTACACCTTC. It translates to CASSFHRGYGYTF.

This clonotype was detected only a few times. The J gene is TRBJ2-5, the V gene TRBV14, with 10 positions matching TRBD2. V gave up 0 bases and J gave up 5 bases; unmatched junction bases: 9. This CDR3 is built from 17 residues. The germline CDR1 and CDR2 sequences are SGHDN and FVKESK. The DNA for the CDR3 is TGTGCCAGCAGCCAAGAAGTCTTTGTGGGACTAGCGGAGACCCAGTACTTC. It specifies CASSQEVFVGLAETQYF.

This clonotype has at least ten counts. This sequence joins TRBV24-1 and TRBJ2-2; maybe TRBD2 (6 bases). The germline V gene has CDR1 KGHDR and CDR2 SFDVKD. This CDR3 contains 15 residues. Trimming cost V 9 bases and J 4 bases, with 17 bases left between them. Written as DNA, the CDR3 is TGTGCCACCCGAGCGACGGGGGTTGGCACCGGGGAGCTGTTTTTT. Protein product: CATRATGVGTGELFF.

This clonotype showed up many times. This sequence joins TRBV13 and TRBJ2-7; D is unresolved. Germline assignment: CDR1 PRHDT and CDR2 FYEKMQ (reference sequence). Trimming took off 1 base at V and 3 bases at J, with 10 bases between the two ends. This CDR3 is built from 14 residues. DNA for the CDR3: TGTGCCAGCAGCTTAGTTGCCCAGCGCTACGAGCAGTACTTC. This gives the protein CASSLVAQRYEQYF.